This T cell receptor beta chain was found in a study of T cell responses to AZD1222 COVID-19 vaccine. The overall study: Doses given second, at about 4 or about 12 weeks, were pooled. Findings and caveats of the study: There were mostly white British donors and more females than males, and clonal diversity was possibly underestimated.

Profiled with immunoSEQ multiplex PCR; TCRdb holds only in-frame clones, not every one. The sample lists 95,000 to 130,000 clones, about 90% occurring once. Points on this clone: Antigen specificity is unknown.

The specimen was peripheral blood, collected on day 0 of AZD1222 vaccination. The TCR sequence derives from an adult in good health.

CDR3 nucleotide sequence: TGTGCCAGTAGCGAAATGAGCGGGGGGTTCCAAGAGACCCAGTACTTC. Amino acid sequence: CASSEMSGGFQETQYF. The chain uses TRBV19 and TRBJ2-5, with 9 nucleotides matching TRBD2. Germline CDR1 reads LNHDA; CDR2 reads SQIVND (reference sequence). The CDR3 runs 16 residues. After removal of 6 bases from V and 1 base from J, the junction contained 9 bases not matched to a gene.